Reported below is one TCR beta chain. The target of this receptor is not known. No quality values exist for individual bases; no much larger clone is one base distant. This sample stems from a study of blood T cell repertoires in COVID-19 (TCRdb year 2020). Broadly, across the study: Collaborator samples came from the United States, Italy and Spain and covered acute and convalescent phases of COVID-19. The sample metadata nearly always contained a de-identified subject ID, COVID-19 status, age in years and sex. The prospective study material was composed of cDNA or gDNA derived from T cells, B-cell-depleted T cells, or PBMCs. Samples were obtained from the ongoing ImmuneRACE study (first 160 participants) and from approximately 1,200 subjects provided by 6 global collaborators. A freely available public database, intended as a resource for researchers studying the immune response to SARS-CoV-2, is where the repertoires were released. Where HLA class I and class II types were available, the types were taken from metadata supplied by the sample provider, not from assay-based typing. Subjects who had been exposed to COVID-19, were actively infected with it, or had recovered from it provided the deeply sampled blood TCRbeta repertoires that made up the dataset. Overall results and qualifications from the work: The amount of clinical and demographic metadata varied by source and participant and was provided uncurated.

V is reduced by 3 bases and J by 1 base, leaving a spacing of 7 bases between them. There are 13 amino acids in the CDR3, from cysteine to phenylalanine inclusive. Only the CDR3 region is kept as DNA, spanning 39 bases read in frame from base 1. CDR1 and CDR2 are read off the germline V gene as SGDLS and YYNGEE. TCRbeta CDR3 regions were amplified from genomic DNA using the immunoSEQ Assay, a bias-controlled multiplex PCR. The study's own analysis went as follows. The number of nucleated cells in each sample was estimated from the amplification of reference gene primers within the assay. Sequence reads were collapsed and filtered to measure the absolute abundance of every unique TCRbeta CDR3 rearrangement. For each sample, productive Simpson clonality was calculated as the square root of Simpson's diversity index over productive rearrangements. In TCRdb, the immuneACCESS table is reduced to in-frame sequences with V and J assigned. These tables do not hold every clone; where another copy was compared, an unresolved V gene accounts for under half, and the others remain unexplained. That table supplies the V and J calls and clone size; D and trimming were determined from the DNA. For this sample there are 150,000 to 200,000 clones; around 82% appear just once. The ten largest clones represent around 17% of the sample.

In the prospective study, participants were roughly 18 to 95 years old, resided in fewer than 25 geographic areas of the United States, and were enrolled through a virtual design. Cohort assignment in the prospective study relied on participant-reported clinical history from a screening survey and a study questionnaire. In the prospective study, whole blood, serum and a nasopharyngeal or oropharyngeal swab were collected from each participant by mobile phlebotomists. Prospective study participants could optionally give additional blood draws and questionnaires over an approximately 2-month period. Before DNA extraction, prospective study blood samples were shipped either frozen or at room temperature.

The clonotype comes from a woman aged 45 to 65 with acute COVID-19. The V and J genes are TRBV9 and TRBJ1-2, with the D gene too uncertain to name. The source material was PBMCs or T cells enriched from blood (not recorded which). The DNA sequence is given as TGTGCCAGCAGCGAACGCTATAACTATGGCTACACCTTC. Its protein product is CASSERYNYGYTF.